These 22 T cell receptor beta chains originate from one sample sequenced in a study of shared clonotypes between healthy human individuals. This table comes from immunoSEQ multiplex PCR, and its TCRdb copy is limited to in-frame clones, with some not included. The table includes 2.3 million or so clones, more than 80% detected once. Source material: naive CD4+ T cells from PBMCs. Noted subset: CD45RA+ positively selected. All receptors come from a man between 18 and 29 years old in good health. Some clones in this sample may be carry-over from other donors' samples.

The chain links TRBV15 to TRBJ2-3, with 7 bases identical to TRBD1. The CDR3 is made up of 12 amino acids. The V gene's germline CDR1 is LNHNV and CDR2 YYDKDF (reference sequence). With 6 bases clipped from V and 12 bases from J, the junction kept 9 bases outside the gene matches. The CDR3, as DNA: TGTGCCACCAGGGGTAGGGGGCTGGTACAGTATTTT. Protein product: CATRGRGLVQYF.

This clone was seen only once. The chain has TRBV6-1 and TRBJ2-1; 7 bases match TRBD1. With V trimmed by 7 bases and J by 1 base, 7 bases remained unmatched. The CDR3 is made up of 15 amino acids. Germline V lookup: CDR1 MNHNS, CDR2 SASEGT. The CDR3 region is CASMTGQVSYNEQFF. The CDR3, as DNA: TGTGCCAGCATGACAGGACAGGTTTCCTACAATGAGCAGTTCTTC.

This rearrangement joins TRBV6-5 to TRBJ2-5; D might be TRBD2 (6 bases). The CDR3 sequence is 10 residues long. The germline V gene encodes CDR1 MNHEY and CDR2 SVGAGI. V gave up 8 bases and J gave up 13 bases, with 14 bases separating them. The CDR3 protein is CASGWGVMYF. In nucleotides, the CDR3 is TGTGCCAGCGGGTGGGGGGTTATGTACTTC.

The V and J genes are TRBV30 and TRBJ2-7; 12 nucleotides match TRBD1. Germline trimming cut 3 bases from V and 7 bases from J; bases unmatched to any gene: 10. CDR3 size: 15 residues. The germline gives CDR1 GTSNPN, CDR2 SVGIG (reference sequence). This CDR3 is CAWRRGQGARREQYF. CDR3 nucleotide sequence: TGTGCCTGGAGACGGGGACAGGGGGCGAGGAGAGAGCAGTACTTC.

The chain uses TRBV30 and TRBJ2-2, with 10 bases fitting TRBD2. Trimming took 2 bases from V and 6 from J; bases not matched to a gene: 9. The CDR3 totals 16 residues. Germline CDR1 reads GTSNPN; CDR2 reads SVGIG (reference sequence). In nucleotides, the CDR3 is TGTGCCTGGAGTACAAAAAGCGGGAGGGCCGCCGGGGAGCTGTTTTTT. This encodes CAWSTKSGRAAGELFF.

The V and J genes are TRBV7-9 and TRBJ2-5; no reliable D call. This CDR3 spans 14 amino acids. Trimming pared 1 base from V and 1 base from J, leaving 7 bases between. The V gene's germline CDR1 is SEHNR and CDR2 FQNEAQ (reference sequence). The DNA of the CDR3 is TGTGCCAGCAGCTTAGAACCTACCCAAGAGACCCAGTACTTC. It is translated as CASSLEPTQETQYF.

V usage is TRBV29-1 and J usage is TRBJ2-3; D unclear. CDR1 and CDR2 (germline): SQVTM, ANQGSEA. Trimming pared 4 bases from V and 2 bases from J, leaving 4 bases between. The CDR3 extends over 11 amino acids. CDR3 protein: CSVGDTDTQYF. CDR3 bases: TGCAGCGTTGGAGACACAGATACGCAGTATTTT.

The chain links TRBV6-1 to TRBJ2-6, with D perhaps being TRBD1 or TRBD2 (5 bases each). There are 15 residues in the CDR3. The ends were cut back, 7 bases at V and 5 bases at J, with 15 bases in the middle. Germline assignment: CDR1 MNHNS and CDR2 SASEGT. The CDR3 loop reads CASTPGTGRANVLTF. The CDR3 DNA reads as TGTGCCAGCACCCCCGGGACCGGGAGGGCCAACGTCCTGACTTTC.

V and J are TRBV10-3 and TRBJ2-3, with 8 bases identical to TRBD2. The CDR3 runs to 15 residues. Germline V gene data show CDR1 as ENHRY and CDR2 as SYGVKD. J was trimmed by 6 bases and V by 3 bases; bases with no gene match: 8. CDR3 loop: CAISDPGGPGDTQYF. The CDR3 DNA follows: TGTGCCATCAGTGACCCGGGAGGGCCGGGTGATACGCAGTATTTT.

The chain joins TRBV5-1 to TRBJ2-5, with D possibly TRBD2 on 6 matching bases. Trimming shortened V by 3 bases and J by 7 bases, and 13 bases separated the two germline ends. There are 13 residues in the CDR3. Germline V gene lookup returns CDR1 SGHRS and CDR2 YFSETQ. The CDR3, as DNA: TGCGCCAGCAGCTATGGGGAGGCGGGGACCCAGTACTTC. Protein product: CASSYGEAGTQYF.

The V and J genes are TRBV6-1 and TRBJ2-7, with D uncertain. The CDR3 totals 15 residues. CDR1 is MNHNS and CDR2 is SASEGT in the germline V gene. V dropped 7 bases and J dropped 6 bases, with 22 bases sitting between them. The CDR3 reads CASTDKQPLGLEQYF. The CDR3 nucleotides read TGTGCCAGCACCGACAAGCAACCCCTTGGTCTCGAGCAGTACTTC.

The CDR3 loop reads CASVGVVGYTF. DNA for the CDR3: TGTGCCAGTGTGGGGGTGGTCGGCTACACCTTC. The chain recombines TRBV6-5 with TRBJ1-2; D is possibly TRBD1 (5 bases). This CDR3 region has 11 residues. Trimming pared 9 bases from V and 8 bases from J, leaving 13 bases between. Germline CDR1 MNHEY, CDR2 SVGAGI.

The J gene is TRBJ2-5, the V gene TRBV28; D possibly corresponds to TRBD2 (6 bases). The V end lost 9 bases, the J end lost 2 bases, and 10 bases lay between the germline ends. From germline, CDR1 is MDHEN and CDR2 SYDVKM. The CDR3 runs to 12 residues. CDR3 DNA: TGTGCCAGTAACGGGGGACAAGAGACCCAGTACTTC. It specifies CASNGGQETQYF. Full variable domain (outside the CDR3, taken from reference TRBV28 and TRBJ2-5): DVKVTQSSRYLVKRTGEKVFLECVQDMDHENMFWYRQDPGLGLRLIYFSYDVKMKEKGDIPEGYSVSREKKERFSLILESASTNQTSMYLCASNGGQETQYFGPGTRLLVL.

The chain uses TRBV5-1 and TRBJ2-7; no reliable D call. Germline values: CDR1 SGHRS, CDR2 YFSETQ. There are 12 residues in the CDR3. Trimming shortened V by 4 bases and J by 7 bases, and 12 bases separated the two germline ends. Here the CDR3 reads CASSPNSKEQYF. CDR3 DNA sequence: TGCGCCAGCAGCCCCAATTCGAAGGAGCAGTACTTC.

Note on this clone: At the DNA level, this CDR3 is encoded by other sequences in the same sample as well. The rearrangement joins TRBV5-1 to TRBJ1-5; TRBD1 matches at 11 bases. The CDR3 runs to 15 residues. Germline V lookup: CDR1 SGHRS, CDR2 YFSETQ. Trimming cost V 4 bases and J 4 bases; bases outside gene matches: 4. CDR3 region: CASSSGTGGNQPQHF. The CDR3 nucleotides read TGCGCCAGCAGCAGCGGGACAGGGGGGAATCAGCCCCAGCATTTT.

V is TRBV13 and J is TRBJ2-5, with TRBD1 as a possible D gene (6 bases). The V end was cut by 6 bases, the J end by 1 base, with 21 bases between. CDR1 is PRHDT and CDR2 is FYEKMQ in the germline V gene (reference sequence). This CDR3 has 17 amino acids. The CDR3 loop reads CASSPGLAGDFQETQYF. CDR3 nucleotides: TGTGCCAGCAGTCCTGGGCTGGCAGGGGATTTCCAAGAGACCCAGTACTTC.

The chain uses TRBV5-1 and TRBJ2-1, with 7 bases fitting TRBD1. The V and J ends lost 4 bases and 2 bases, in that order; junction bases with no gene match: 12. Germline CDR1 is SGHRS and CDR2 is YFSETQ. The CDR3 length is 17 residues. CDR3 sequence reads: CASSPTGTGAPYNEQFF. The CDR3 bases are TGCGCCAGCAGCCCGACGGGAACAGGGGCCCCCTACAATGAGCAGTTCTTC.

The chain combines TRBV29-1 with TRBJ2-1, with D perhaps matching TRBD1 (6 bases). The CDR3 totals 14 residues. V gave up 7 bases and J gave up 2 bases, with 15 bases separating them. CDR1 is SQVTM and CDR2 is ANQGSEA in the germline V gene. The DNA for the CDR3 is TGCAGCGGGGGGCCCTCCCCGGCCTACAATGAGCAGTTCTTC. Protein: CSGGPSPAYNEQFF.

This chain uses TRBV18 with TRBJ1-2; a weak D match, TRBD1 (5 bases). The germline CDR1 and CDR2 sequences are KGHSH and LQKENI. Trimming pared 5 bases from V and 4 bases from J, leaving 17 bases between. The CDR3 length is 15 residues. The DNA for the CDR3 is TGTGCCAGCTCAGACTACAGGTTATCTCCCTATGGCTACACCTTC. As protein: CASSDYRLSPYGYTF.

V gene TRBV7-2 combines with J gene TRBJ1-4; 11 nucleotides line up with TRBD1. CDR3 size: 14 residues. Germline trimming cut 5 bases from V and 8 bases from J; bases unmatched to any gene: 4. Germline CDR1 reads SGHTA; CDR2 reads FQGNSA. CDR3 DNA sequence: TGTGCCAGCAGCCGGACAGGGGGCAGAGAAAAACTGTTTTTT. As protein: CASSRTGGREKLFF.

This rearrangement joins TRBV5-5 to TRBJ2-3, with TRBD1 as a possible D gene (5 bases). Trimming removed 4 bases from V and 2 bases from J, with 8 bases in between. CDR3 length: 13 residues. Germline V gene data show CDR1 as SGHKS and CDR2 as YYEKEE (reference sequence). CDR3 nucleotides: TGTGCCAGCAGCCCACAGGTCACAGATACGCAGTATTTT. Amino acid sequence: CASSPQVTDTQYF.

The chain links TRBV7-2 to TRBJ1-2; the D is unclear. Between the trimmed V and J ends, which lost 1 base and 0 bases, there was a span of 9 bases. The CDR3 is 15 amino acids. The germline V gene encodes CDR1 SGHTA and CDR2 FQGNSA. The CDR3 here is CASSLVLEPNYGYTF. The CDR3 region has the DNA TGTGCCAGCAGCTTAGTTCTGGAACCTAACTATGGCTACACCTTC.